This is a list of T cell receptor beta chains from one sample in a study of shared clonotypes between healthy human individuals. Some clones are missing from TCRdb's copy, which holds only in-frame ones; the method was immunoSEQ multiplex PCR. The sample carries about 2.2 million clones, about 93% recorded once. The sequenced sample was naive CD8+ T cells from PBMCs. The source of these receptors is a man younger than 35 in good health. Some clones in this sample may be carry-over from other donors' samples. Both conserved end residues are part of each CDR3. D genes are given only for firm matches. Clone size is stated in some rows and not others, as once, few, many or a class when expanded.

J,V,size,D,length,DNA,CDR3
TRBJ2-7,TRBV28,-,TRBD1,14,TGTGCCAGCAGTTTATTGGGGACAGTCTACGAGCAGTACTTC,CASSLLGTVYEQYF
TRBJ1-2,TRBV9,once,-,14,TGTGCCAGCAGCCCGACCTTAGAGCGGGGGGGCTACACCTTC,CASSPTLERGGYTF
TRBJ1-5,TRBV6-5,-,-,14,TGTGCCACCTCCGGGGACTCGTACCGGGAGCCCCAGCATTTT,CATSGDSYREPQHF
TRBJ2-7,TRBV29-1,-,-,16,TGCAGCGTTGGAGGAGTGGAGGGCCTTCCACCCTACGAGCAGTACTTC,CSVGGVEGLPPYEQYF
TRBJ1-1,TRBV28,-,-,18,TGTGCCAGCAGTTTAAACCAAATAGAGACGAAAGGGTACACTGAAGCTTTCTTT,CASSLNQIETKGYTEAFF
TRBJ1-5,TRBV6-5,-,TRBD1,14,TGTGCCAGCAGTTACAGGACAGGGGCCCTCCCCCAGCATTTT,CASSYRTGALPQHF
TRBJ2-1,TRBV7-6,-,-,14,TGTGCCAGCAGCTCAGCCCCTGGGGTGGATGAGCAGTTCTTC,CASSSAPGVDEQFF
TRBJ1-2,TRBV6-4,-,TRBD1,15,TGTGCCAGCAGGCCGACAGGGGGCGGTAACTATGGCTACACCTTC,CASRPTGGGNYGYTF
TRBJ1-3,TRBV14,-,-,16,TGTGCCAGCAGCCAATACTCTCAGGGGCTAGGAAACACCATATATTTT,CASSQYSQGLGNTIYF
TRBJ2-3,TRBV4-2,once,-,17,TGTGCCAGCAGCCATGGTGGTAGTGGGGAGGGCACAGATACGCAGTATTTT,CASSHGGSGEGTDTQYF
TRBJ2-6,TRBV7-3,-,-,14,TGTGCCAGCAGCTTAACCTCTGGGGCCAACGTCCTGACTTTC,CASSLTSGANVLTF
TRBJ2-7,TRBV7-9,-,-,16,TGTGCCAGCAGCTCTACGCAGGGGCCCCACTCCTACGAGCAGTACTTC,CASSSTQGPHSYEQYF
TRBJ2-5,TRBV5-5,-,TRBD1,14,TGTGCCAGCAGCGAGGACAGGGGGTTGGAGACCCAGTACTTC,CASSEDRGLETQYF
TRBJ2-1,TRBV29-1,-,TRBD1,14,TGCAGCACGACGCCAGGGGGCTCCTACAATGAGCAGTTCTTC,CSTTPGGSYNEQFF
TRBJ2-1,TRBV4-2,-,-,12,TGTGCCAGCAGCCAAGATGGGTATGAGCAGTTCTTC,CASSQDGYEQFF